The 32 T cell receptor beta chains in this list originate from one sample, sequenced in a study of T cells in Graves' hyperthyroidism and ophthalmopathy. Amplification yielded TCR beta CDR3 regions, with RNA transcripts as the source. HTBI primers were used for first-round RT-PCR of the TCR CDR3. Via MiXCR, TCRdb re-called the multiplex PCR reads, giving one row per CDR3 protein. The sample holds some 600,000 distinct CDR3 sequences; approximately 13% are singletons and the top ten take under 7%. Sequenced: blood. The receptors were gathered from a young woman with Graves' hyperthyroidism that later progressed to Graves' ophthalmopathy.

This clonotype was recorded many times. The chain links TRBV28 to TRBJ1-1, with TRBD1 identical over 10 bases. Germline CDR1 is MDHEN and CDR2 is SYDVKM. V was pared by 3 bases and J by 3 bases, with 10 bases of the junction left unmatched. The CDR3 sequence is 17 residues long. The CDR3 DNA follows: TGTGCCAGCAGTTTTCGTATTTGGGGGACAGGGGACACTGAAGCTTTCTTT. It translates to CASSFRIWGTGDTEAFF.

In its sample, this clonotype was seen many times. This sequence joins TRBV12-3 or TRBV12-4 and TRBJ2-7; 7 positions match TRBD2. The CDR3 is 13 residues long. J lost 4 bases, V lost 7 bases, and 7 bases had no gene match. CDR3 protein: CASKRREYYEQYF. The CDR3, as DNA: TGTGCCAGCAAGCGGCGGGAGTATTACGAGCAGTACTTC.

The sample holds a few counts of this clonotype. This chain uses TRBV19 with TRBJ2-6; 8 bases are a match to TRBD2. V lost 7 bases, J lost 2 bases, and 4 bases stayed unmatched. The CDR3 consists of 15 residues. The germline V gene encodes CDR1 LNHDA and CDR2 SQIVND (reference sequence). Here the CDR3 DNA reads TGTGCCAGTATTGACGGGAGGGCTGGGGCCAACGTCCTGACTTTC. It translates to CASIDGRAGANVLTF.

The V and J genes are TRBV6-1 and TRBJ2-2, with 10 positions matching TRBD2. CDR1 is MNHNS and CDR2 is SASEGT in the germline V gene. V gave up 5 bases and J gave up 2 bases; unmatched junction bases: 8. The CDR3 is 17 amino acids. This CDR3 reads CASSRSGLAANTGELFF. The DNA of the CDR3 is TGTGCCAGCAGTCGCTCCGGACTAGCGGCAAACACCGGGGAGCTGTTTTTT.

The table lists this clonotype with many counts. The chain is built from TRBV12-3 or TRBV12-4 and TRBJ1-1, with D unclear. CDR3 length equals 14 residues. V was pared by 6 bases and J by 5 bases, with 16 bases between. The CDR3 coding sequence is TGTGCCAGCAGGTCCACCAAAATAGGTACTGAAGCTTTCTTT. As protein: CASRSTKIGTEAFF.

This clonotype was recorded many times. The chain combines TRBV19 with TRBJ1-2, with unresolved D. The CDR3 runs 16 residues. Trimming took off 7 bases at V and 2 bases at J, with 20 bases between the two ends. The germline gives CDR1 LNHDA, CDR2 SQIVND (reference sequence). CDR3 coding DNA: TGTGCCAGTAAATCCGCTACTTCCTCTGCGAACTATGGCTACACCTTC. Protein sequence: CASKSATSSANYGYTF. The full variable domain, rest sourced from reference TRBV19 and TRBJ1-2, is DGGITQSPKYLFRKEGQNVTLSCEQNLNHDAMYWYRQDPGQGLRLIYYSQIVNDFQKGDIAEGYSVSREKKESFPLTVTSAQKNPTAFYLCASKSATSSANYGYTFGSGTRLTVV.

This clonotype has a handful of counts. The chain couples TRBV7-8 to TRBJ2-5, with D perhaps matching TRBD1 (5 bases). Germline V gene sequence: CDR1 SGHVS, CDR2 FQNEAQ. The V end was cut by 2 bases, the J end by 2 bases, with 12 bases between. This CDR3 spans 15 amino acids. The CDR3 DNA is TGTGCCAGCAGCTTAATCTTAACAGGACAAGAGACCCAGTACTTC. The encoded protein is CASSLILTGQETQYF.

This clonotype appeared many times. The V call is TRBV24-1, the J call TRBJ2-2; 9 bases map to TRBD1. V lost 2 bases to trimming and J lost 3 bases; unmatched junction nucleotides: 3. Germline loops: CDR1 KGHDR, CDR2 SFDVKD. This CDR3 is built from 16 residues. CDR3: CATSDSDRGYTGELFF. DNA of the CDR3: TGTGCCACCAGTGATTCTGACAGGGGGTACACCGGGGAGCTGTTTTTT.

V usage is TRBV7-2 and J usage is TRBJ1-6, with a possible D match to TRBD1 (5 bases). The CDR3 consists of 15 residues. The V gene's germline CDR1 is SGHTA and CDR2 FQGNSA. Trimming removed 6 bases at V and 9 bases at J, with 18 bases between. CDR3 coding DNA: TGTGCCAGCAGTAGCTTTGATGGCGGGACTTCACCCCTCCACTTT. Residues: CASSSFDGGTSPLHF. Using reference TRBV7-2 and TRBJ1-6 for the parts outside the CDR3, the full variable domain is GAGVSQSPSNKVTEKGKDVELRCDPISGHTALYWYRQSLGQGLEFLIYFQGNSAPDKSGLPSDRFSAERTGGSVSTLTIQRTQQEDSAVYLCASSSFDGGTSPLHFGNGTRLTVT.

The chain couples TRBV5-1 to TRBJ1-2; tentatively, D is TRBD1 (5 bases). V lost 0 bases and J lost 8, with 14 bases in between. The CDR3 is 14 amino acids. The V gene's germline CDR1 is SGHRS and CDR2 YFSETQ. CDR3 nucleotides: TGCGCCAGCAGCTTGGTGGGCAGGGAGAAGGGCTACACCTTC. As protein: CASSLVGREKGYTF.

This clonotype turned up a few times. The chain combines TRBV7-6 with TRBJ2-5, with unresolved D. The CDR3 consists of 12 residues. Between the trimmed V and J ends, which lost 1 base and 4 bases, there was a span of 4 bases. Germline V gene data show CDR1 as SGHVS and CDR2 as FNYEAQ. The CDR3, as DNA: TGTGCCAGCAGCTTAGAGTCAGAGACCCAGTACTTC. Its protein is CASSLESETQYF.

This clonotype was picked up one time. V gene TRBV6-5 combines with J gene TRBJ1-2; D gene ambiguous. The CDR3 is 13 residues long. The germline V gene encodes CDR1 MNHEY and CDR2 SVGAGI. The V and J ends lost 4 bases and 8 bases respectively, with 14 bases between them. The CDR3 loop is CASSSSADMGYTF. CDR3 DNA: TGTGCCAGCAGTTCGTCTGCTGATATGGGCTACACCTTC.

In its sample, this clonotype was seen a few times. The rearrangement links TRBV3-1 to TRBJ1-5; TRBD1 is a possible D gene (5 bases). Germline values: CDR1 LGHDT, CDR2 YNNKEL (reference sequence). The CDR3 consists of 16 residues. V lost 1 base and J 5 bases, leaving 15 bases between the germline ends. The chain's CDR3 is CASSQGQGRRDQPQHF. For the CDR3, the DNA is TGTGCCAGCAGCCAAGGGCAGGGCAGGAGGGATCAGCCCCAGCATTTT.

Ten or more counts support this clonotype. The chain links TRBV6-6 to TRBJ2-2; TRBD1 or TRBD2 may be the D gene (5 bases each). Trimming cost V 1 base and J 0 bases, with 9 bases left between them. CDR1 and CDR2 (germline): MNHNY, SVGAGI (reference sequence). The CDR3 has 16 amino acids. The DNA for the CDR3 is TGTGCCAGCAGTTACTACCGGGGCGCGAACACCGGGGAGCTGTTTTTT. Translation gives CASSYYRGANTGELFF.

The chain employs TRBV20-1 and TRBJ2-5, with 9 bases identical to TRBD2. V was clipped by 6 bases and J by 5 bases; unmatched bases: 13. Germline loops: CDR1 DFQATT, CDR2 SNEGSKA (reference sequence). The CDR3 runs to 15 residues. CDR3 amino acids: CSAGSGSGSWETQYF. In DNA, the CDR3 is TGCAGTGCCGGCTCGGGTAGCGGGAGCTGGGAGACCCAGTACTTC.

At least ten counts were recorded for this clonotype. V gene TRBV6-5 combines with J gene TRBJ1-1; no clear D gene. With 2 bases removed from V and 1 base from J, the gap between germline ends came to 8 bases. CDR1 is MNHEY and CDR2 is SVGAGI in the germline V gene. CDR3 size: 14 residues. The CDR3 reads CASSYTEKNTEAFF. CDR3 sequence (DNA): TGTGCCAGCAGTTACACAGAGAAGAACACTGAAGCTTTCTTT.

This clonotype showed up many times. The chain uses TRBV20-1 and TRBJ2-3; maybe TRBD1 (5 bases). V lost 1 base to trimming and J lost 1 base, with 9 bases between them. Germline V gene data show CDR1 as DFQATT and CDR2 as SNEGSKA (reference sequence). This CDR3 has 14 amino acids. CDR3 loop: CSARGLGGTDTQYF. DNA of the CDR3: TGCAGTGCTAGAGGTTTAGGGGGCACAGATACGCAGTATTTT.

The chain employs TRBV30 and TRBJ2-7, with 7 bases that match TRBD2. CDR3 length: 12 amino acids. Losses at the gene ends were 5 bases for V and 2 bases for J; bases not matched to a gene: 3. Germline CDR1 GTSNPN, CDR2 SVGIG (reference sequence). CDR3 loop: CAWGAGAYEQYF. The CDR3 region has the DNA TGTGCCTGGGGGGCGGGAGCCTACGAGCAGTACTTC.

This clonotype was seen only a few times. The chain recombines TRBV3-1 with TRBJ2-5, with 10 bases that match TRBD2. In germline, CDR1 is LGHDT, CDR2 YNNKEL (reference sequence). The trim removed 1 base at V and 4 bases at J, leaving 21 bases unmatched. The CDR3 contains 21 residues. This chain's CDR3 is CASSQALPLAGAWVYGETQYF. CDR3 bases: TGTGCCAGCAGCCAAGCCCTCCCCCTAGCGGGAGCCTGGGTATATGGAGAGACCCAGTACTTC.

This clonotype occurred many times. The chain carries TRBV12-5 and TRBJ1-1; D may be TRBD1 (6 bases). The CDR3 totals 15 residues. CDR1 and CDR2 (germline): LGHNT, FRNRAP. V dropped 7 bases and J dropped 4 bases, with 19 bases sitting between them. CDR3 sequence reads: CASAPVQGRSTEAFF. The CDR3, as DNA: TGTGCTAGTGCCCCCGTACAGGGCCGAAGCACTGAAGCTTTCTTT. Full variable domain (outside the CDR3, taken from reference TRBV12-5 and TRBJ1-1): DARVTQTPRHKVTEMGQEVTMRCQPILGHNTVFWYRQTMMQGLELLAYFRNRAPLDDSGMPKDRFSAEMPDATLATLKIQPSEPRDSAVYFCASAPVQGRSTEAFFGQGTRLTVV.

This clonotype was counted between two and nine times. Sequence at one end of the junction differs from germline and may be a read error. The V and J genes are TRBV9 and TRBJ2-5, with 7 bases matching TRBD2. Germline lookup yields CDR1 SGDLS and CDR2 YYNGEE. The CDR3 is made up of 14 amino acids. This chain's CDR3 is CVSSGGGAQETQYF. DNA of the CDR3: TGTGTCAGCAGCGGCGGGGGAGCACAAGAGACCCAGTACTTC.

This clonotype was counted at least ten times. The V and J genes are TRBV20-1 and TRBJ2-1; D might be TRBD2 (5 bases). V lost 2 bases to trimming and J lost 6 bases, with 14 bases between them. CDR1 and CDR2 (germline): DFQATT, SNEGSKA (reference sequence). The CDR3 has 14 residues. The CDR3 reads CSARSSGPPNEQFF. The CDR3 DNA sequence: TGCAGTGCTAGATCCAGCGGACCGCCCAATGAGCAGTTCTTC.

This clonotype has just a few counts. This sequence joins TRBV5-6 and TRBJ1-6; 10 nucleotides match TRBD1. V dropped 3 bases and J dropped 9; count of bases not matched to a gene: 6. The germline V gene encodes CDR1 SGHDT and CDR2 YYEEEE. The CDR3 is made up of 15 amino acids. CDR3 nucleotide sequence: TGTGCCAGCAGCTCGGGACAGGGGTTAAGTTCACCCCTCCACTTT. Its protein product is CASSSGQGLSSPLHF.

This clonotype was recorded a few times. This chain joins TRBV5-5 and TRBJ2-1; TRBD2 matches 8 bases. V dropped 0 bases and J dropped 7; count of bases not matched to a gene: 9. Germline CDR1 and CDR2: SGHKS and YYEKEE (reference sequence). The CDR3 covers 16 residues. The chain's CDR3 is CASSLAVPGGGNEQFF. The CDR3 coding sequence is TGTGCCAGCAGCTTGGCCGTTCCGGGAGGGGGTAATGAGCAGTTCTTC.

This clonotype was counted at least ten times. The chain carries TRBV20-1 and TRBJ2-1; 10 bases are shared with TRBD2. V shed 2 bases and J 6 bases; nucleotides not matched to a gene: 7. Germline V gene data show CDR1 as DFQATT and CDR2 as SNEGSKA (reference sequence). The CDR3 is 15 residues long. The CDR3 DNA reads TGCAGTGCTAGATTAACGACTAGCGGGTTCAATGAGCAGTTCTTC. This encodes CSARLTTSGFNEQFF.

This chain links TRBV7-3 with TRBJ2-1, with 15 bases aligning to TRBD2. Trimming cost V 4 bases and J 10 bases; bases outside gene matches: 11. This CDR3 has 17 amino acids. Germline V CDR1 and CDR2: SGHTA, FQGTGA. Written as DNA, the CDR3 is TGTGCCAGCAGCTCGGACGGACTAGCGGGAGGGCCAGGCGAGCAGTTCTTC. Translated, it gives CASSSDGLAGGPGEQFF.

This clonotype was recorded a few times. The gene calls are TRBV4-3 and TRBJ2-7; unclear D gene. This CDR3 spans 15 amino acids. Per the germline V gene, CDR1 is LGHNA and CDR2 is YSLEER. Trimming cost V 1 base and J 1 base, with 11 bases left between them. The CDR3 loop reads CASSQGPGPSYEQYF. The CDR3 DNA reads as TGCGCCAGCAGCCAAGGCCCCGGACCATCCTACGAGCAGTACTTC.

In this sample, this clonotype turned up many times. The rearrangement uses TRBV7-9 and TRBJ1-5; D unclear. The CDR3 contains 14 residues. V lost 1 base and J lost 6, with 10 bases in between. Per the germline V gene, CDR1 is SEHNR and CDR2 is FQNEAQ (reference sequence). The CDR3 sequence: CASSLGGQSQPQHF. The DNA of the CDR3 is TGTGCCAGCAGCTTAGGCGGGCAGAGTCAGCCCCAGCATTTT.

This clonotype was seen repeatedly, ten times or more. This rearrangement joins TRBV20-1 to TRBJ2-7; no clear D gene. This CDR3 spans 13 amino acids. Germline assignment: CDR1 DFQATT and CDR2 SNEGSKA (reference sequence). Trimming took off 5 bases at V and 0 bases at J, with 11 bases between the two ends. CDR3 nucleotide sequence: TGCAGTGCTTTGGCAAGGAGCTCCTACGAGCAGTACTTC. This sequence encodes CSALARSSYEQYF.

This clonotype was observed at least ten times. The rearrangement links TRBV20-1 to TRBJ2-1, with 10 nucleotides matching TRBD2. The CDR3 runs to 12 residues. The germline V gene has CDR1 DFQATT and CDR2 SNEGSKA (reference sequence). The CDR3 spells CRLAGAGDEQFF. CDR3 in DNA: TGCAGGCTAGCGGGAGCGGGCGATGAGCAGTTCTTC.

In its sample, this clonotype was seen many times. The chain uses TRBV7-2 and TRBJ2-7; D not certain. Germline V gene data show CDR1 as SGHTA and CDR2 as FQGNSA. V was shortened by 4 bases and J by 2 bases, with 18 bases between the two germline ends. The CDR3 spans 16 residues. The CDR3 region has the DNA TGTGCCAGCAGCTCGGTTCTTGGGGATCCAACCTACGAGCAGTACTTC. It yields the protein CASSSVLGDPTYEQYF. Drawing the rest from reference TRBV7-2 and TRBJ2-7, the complete variable domain is GAGVSQSPSNKVTEKGKDVELRCDPISGHTALYWYRQSLGQGLEFLIYFQGNSAPDKSGLPSDRFSAERTGGSVSTLTIQRTQQEDSAVYLCASSSVLGDPTYEQYFGPGTRLTVT.

Concerning this clonotype itself: A much larger clone differs from this one at a single base, so this may be a read error. V usage is TRBV11-3 and J usage is TRBJ1-3; D gene ambiguous. Trimming stripped 0 bases from V and 0 bases from J, with 9 bases between. The germline V gene has CDR1 SGHNT and CDR2 YENEEA. This CDR3 region has 16 residues. CDR3 sequence (DNA): TGTGCCAGCAGCTTAGAGGCAGAAATCTCTGGAAACACCATATATTTT. This encodes CASSLEAEISGNTIYF.